The 32 T cell receptor beta chains presented below share a single source sample, sequenced in a study of blood T cell repertoires in COVID-19. This table comes from immunoSEQ multiplex PCR, and its TCRdb copy is limited to in-frame clones, with some not included. Of 180,000 or so clones listed, around 90% are singletons. Sequenced input: peripheral blood. These receptors originate from a woman aged 50 to 60 with acute or convalescent COVID-19.

CDR3 sequence reads: CASSKSGEQSYEQYF. The CDR3 nucleotides are TGTGCCAGCAGCAAGAGCGGGGAGCAGAGCTACGAGCAGTACTTC. The chain carries TRBV9 and TRBJ2-7; 7 nucleotides match TRBD2. V lost 4 bases, J lost 3 bases, and 10 bases stayed unmatched. This CDR3 has 15 amino acids. Germline CDR1 SGDLS, CDR2 YYNGEE.

This clone came up once. The chain employs TRBV19 and TRBJ2-7; D is perhaps TRBD1 (6 bases). Germline CDR1 is LNHDA and CDR2 is SQIVND (reference sequence). V dropped 7 bases and J dropped 3 bases, with 10 bases sitting between them. The CDR3 spans 12 residues. CDR3 in amino acids: CASKDSIYEQYF. The CDR3 nucleotides read TGTGCCAGTAAGGACAGCATCTACGAGCAGTACTTC.

The count of this clone is one. The V gene is TRBV15, the J gene TRBJ2-2; tentative D call: TRBD2 (6 bases). The CDR3 has 14 residues. V gave up 5 bases and J gave up 6 bases, with 13 bases separating them. CDR1 and CDR2 from the germline V gene are LNHNV and YYDKDF (reference sequence). Written as DNA, the CDR3 is TGTGCCACCAGCGGCCCGGGGGTGGCCGGGGAGCTGTTTTTT. Encoded protein: CATSGPGVAGELFF.

The rearrangement uses TRBV11-2 and TRBJ1-2; 7 positions match TRBD1. Germline lookup yields CDR1 SGHAT and CDR2 FQNNGV. Losses at the gene ends were 5 bases for V and 2 bases for J; bases not matched to a gene: 2. This CDR3 spans 13 amino acids. CDR3 residues: CASSPGGNYGYTF. In DNA form, the CDR3 reads TGTGCCAGCAGCCCAGGGGGAAACTATGGCTACACCTTC. Full variable domain (missing parts from reference TRBV11-2 and TRBJ1-2): EAGVAQSPRYKIIEKRQSVAFWCNPISGHATLYWYQQILGQGPKLLIQFQNNGVVDDSQLPKDRFSAERLKGVDSTLKIQPAKLEDSAVYLCASSPGGNYGYTFGSGTRLTVV.

This clone was seen only once. The rearrangement uses TRBV6-2 or TRBV6-3 and TRBJ2-5; 7 bases map to TRBD2. Germline CDR1 and CDR2: MNHEY and SVGEGT. The CDR3 extends over 16 amino acids. V lost 6 bases, J lost 4 bases, and 14 bases stayed unmatched. CDR3 loop: CASSPPVGGGRETQYF. CDR3 in DNA: TGTGCCAGCAGCCCTCCCGTGGGGGGAGGGCGAGAGACCCAGTACTTC.

This chain links TRBV4-3 with TRBJ2-3; D not certain. The germline V gene encodes CDR1 LGHNA and CDR2 YSLEER. The V end was cut by 0 bases, the J end by 2 bases, with 15 bases between. CDR3 length: 17 amino acids. The DNA of the CDR3 is TGCGCCAGCAGCCAAGATAAGCGCGCGGCCTTCACAGATACGCAGTATTTT. It is translated as CASSQDKRAAFTDTQYF.

This chain connects TRBV24-1 to TRBJ2-7; TRBD1 might be the D (5 bases). Trimming left V 4 bases short and J 0 bases short, with 15 bases between. From germline, CDR1 is KGHDR and CDR2 SFDVKD. CDR3 length: 16 amino acids. CDR3 loop: CATSDPGQGSSYEQYF. As DNA, the CDR3 is TGTGCCACCAGTGACCCCGGGCAGGGATCCTCCTACGAGCAGTACTTC.

The chain is built from TRBV5-6 and TRBJ1-1, with D possibly matching TRBD1 (5 bases). The V end was cut by 2 bases, the J end by 3 bases, with 11 bases between. The CDR3 extends over 14 amino acids. The V gene's germline CDR1 is SGHDT and CDR2 YYEEEE. The CDR3 DNA follows: TGTGCCAGCAGCTTCTTTCTAGGGGACACTGAAGCTTTCTTT. It specifies CASSFFLGDTEAFF. Complete variable domain (other parts from reference TRBV5-6 and TRBJ1-1): DAGVTQSPTHLIKTRGQQVTLRCSPKSGHDTVSWYQQALGQGPQFIFQYYEEEERQRGNFPDRFSGHQFPNYSSELNVNALLLGDSALYLCASSFFLGDTEAFFGQGTRLTVV.

The rearrangement joins TRBV11-2 to TRBJ2-1; TRBD2 is a possible D gene (6 bases). Germline V gene sequence: CDR1 SGHAT, CDR2 FQNNGV. This CDR3 is built from 16 residues. V was cut by 4 bases and J by 10 bases, with 23 bases left in between. The CDR3 reads CASSYTVPSSGREQFF. As DNA, the CDR3 is TGTGCCAGCAGCTATACAGTACCCAGCTCGGGGAGGGAGCAGTTCTTC.

V and J are TRBV3-1 (or the pseudogene TRBV3-2) and TRBJ2-1; weak D call: TRBD2 (6 bases). Germline CDR1 is LGHDT and CDR2 is YNNKEL (reference sequence). Deletions cut 2 bases from V and 2 bases from J, with 7 bases between. CDR3 size: 14 residues. CDR3 bases: TGTGCCAGCAGCCAAACGGGAGCCTACAATGAGCAGTTCTTC. Protein sequence: CASSQTGAYNEQFF.

The chain combines TRBV6-5 with TRBJ1-2, with D possibly being TRBD1 (5 bases). The V gene's germline CDR1 is MNHEY and CDR2 SVGAGI. Deletions cut 6 bases from V and 2 bases from J, with 10 bases between. This CDR3 spans 13 amino acids. This CDR3 reads CASRPQANYGYTF. For the CDR3, the DNA is TGTGCCAGCAGGCCACAGGCCAACTATGGCTACACCTTC.

This chain links TRBV3-1 (or the pseudogene TRBV3-2) with TRBJ2-1; weak D call: TRBD1 (6 bases). Per germline, CDR1 LGHDT and CDR2 YNNKEL (reference sequence). V was shortened by 1 base and J by 5 bases, with 12 bases between the two germline ends. The CDR3 covers 15 residues. Written as DNA, the CDR3 is TGTGCCAGCAGCCAAGCGGGGACATACAACAATGAGCAGTTCTTC. The encoded protein is CASSQAGTYNNEQFF.

The chain employs TRBV5-1 and TRBJ1-1; tentative D call: TRBD1 (5 bases). CDR1 and CDR2 from the germline V gene are SGHRS and YFSETQ. CDR3 length equals 15 residues. V gave up 2 bases and J gave up 3 bases, with 14 bases separating them. CDR3 sequence reads: CASSFSIRGYTEAFF. CDR3 bases: TGCGCCAGCAGCTTTTCGATTCGGGGGTACACTGAAGCTTTCTTT.

This clone is a singleton in its sample. This chain links TRBV4-2 with TRBJ1-1; possibly TRBD1 for D (6 bases). The CDR3 consists of 15 residues. Germline lookup yields CDR1 LGHNA and CDR2 YNFKEQ. V dropped 3 bases and J dropped 0 bases, with 11 bases sitting between them. DNA of the CDR3: TGTGCCAGCAGCCAGGTCGGACAGATGAACACTGAAGCTTTCTTT. This gives the protein CASSQVGQMNTEAFF.

CDR3 in amino acids: CASSRKARASGNTIYF. DNA of the CDR3: TGTGCCAGCAGCCGAAAAGCGAGGGCCAGCGGAAACACCATATATTTT. This chain joins TRBV3-1 (or the pseudogene TRBV3-2) and TRBJ1-3; no clear D gene. Germline CDR1 LGHDT, CDR2 YNNKEL (reference sequence). V shed 4 bases and J shed 4 bases, with 17 bases lying between them. The CDR3 runs to 16 residues.

The chain couples TRBV9 to TRBJ1-3; a possible D gene is TRBD1 (6 bases). The CDR3 totals 14 residues. Trimming pared 0 bases from V and 4 bases from J, leaving 8 bases between. The germline gives CDR1 SGDLS, CDR2 YYNGEE. In DNA, the CDR3 is TGTGCCAGCAGCGTAGATACAGGGGGAAACACCATATATTTT. Its protein product is CASSVDTGGNTIYF. The complete variable domain, with remaining parts taken from reference TRBV9 and TRBJ1-3, reads DSGVTQTPKHLITATGQRVTLRCSPRSGDLSVYWYQQSLDQGLQFLIQYYNGEERAKGNILERFSAQQFPDLHSELNLSSLELGDSALYFCASSVDTGGNTIYFGEGSWLTVV.

V and J are TRBV11-2 and TRBJ1-2, with 7 nucleotides matching TRBD1. After removal of 2 bases from V and 0 bases from J, the junction contained 3 bases not matched to a gene. CDR1 and CDR2 (germline): SGHAT, FQNNGV. The CDR3 extends over 15 amino acids. The CDR3 is CASSLSRGANYGYTF. In DNA form, the CDR3 reads TGTGCCAGCAGCTTATCCAGGGGGGCTAACTATGGCTACACCTTC.

The V and J genes are TRBV7-3 and TRBJ2-1; 10 bases are a match to TRBD2. From germline, CDR1 is SGHTA and CDR2 FQGTGA. This CDR3 has 15 residues. After removal of 5 bases from V and 2 bases from J, the junction contained 3 bases not matched to a gene. CDR3 sequence: CASSQLAGAYNEQFF. CDR3 coding DNA: TGTGCCAGCAGCCAGCTAGCGGGGGCCTACAATGAGCAGTTCTTC.

V is TRBV19 and J is TRBJ1-1; 8 nucleotides match TRBD1. V gave up 6 bases and J gave up 2 bases; unmatched junction bases: 5. This CDR3 spans 14 amino acids. Germline CDR1 LNHDA, CDR2 SQIVND (reference sequence). The CDR3 DNA sequence: TGTGCCAGTAGACTCTCAGGGGGCAACACTGAAGCTTTCTTT. The encoded protein is CASRLSGGNTEAFF.

The chain recombines TRBV7-6 with TRBJ2-2; weak D call: TRBD1 (6 bases). The CDR3 extends over 15 amino acids. Germline V gene lookup returns CDR1 SGHVS and CDR2 FNYEAQ. V lost 7 bases and J 5 bases, leaving 17 bases between the germline ends. The CDR3 sequence is CASIPASGVTGELFF. The CDR3 DNA reads as TGTGCCAGCATCCCAGCATCAGGGGTGACCGGGGAGCTGTTTTTT.

The chain joins TRBV5-4 to TRBJ2-1; D possibly corresponds to TRBD2 (6 bases). Deletions cut 4 bases from V and 4 bases from J, with 15 bases between. CDR1 is SGHNT, CDR2 YYREEE, per germline (reference sequence). There are 15 residues in the CDR3. CDR3 nucleotides: TGTGCCAGCAGCCCGAGCGGCGGGATATACAATGAGCAGTTCTTC. It codes for CASSPSGGIYNEQFF.

The gene calls are TRBV15 and TRBJ1-3; a weak D match, TRBD1 (5 bases). Germline CDR1 is LNHNV and CDR2 is YYDKDF (reference sequence). Trimming removed 3 bases from V and 0 bases from J, with 6 bases in between. The CDR3 sequence is 14 residues long. CDR3 loop: CATSSQGSGNTIYF. The CDR3 DNA follows: TGTGCCACCAGCAGCCAGGGCTCTGGAAACACCATATATTTT.

The gene calls are TRBV7-2 and TRBJ2-6, with 7 positions matching TRBD2. The CDR3 extends over 17 amino acids. Unmatched junction bases numbered 6, after V lost 1 base and J lost 3 bases. The V gene's germline CDR1 is SGHTA and CDR2 FQGNSA. CDR3 sequence: CASSLVAGVVGANVLTF. In DNA, the CDR3 is TGTGCCAGCAGCTTAGTGGCGGGGGTTGTTGGGGCCAACGTCCTGACTTTC.

J is TRBJ1-1 and V is TRBV7-9; the D gene is possibly TRBD1 (5 bases). Trimming cost V 3 bases and J 4 bases, with 9 bases left between them. Germline V lookup: CDR1 SEHNR, CDR2 FQNEAQ (reference sequence). The CDR3 runs to 13 residues. This CDR3 reads CASSLIQGTEAFF. CDR3 bases: TGTGCCAGCAGCTTGATCCAGGGCACTGAAGCTTTCTTT.

This sequence joins TRBV6-4 and TRBJ2-5, with 9 positions matching TRBD2. Germline trimming cut 4 bases from V and 5 bases from J; bases unmatched to any gene: 8. Germline-derived CDR1 and CDR2 are MRHNA and SNTAGT. The CDR3 extends over 15 amino acids. CDR3 nucleotide sequence: TGTGCCAGCAGTGTGGCGGGGGGGCCCATGGAGACCCAGTACTTC. The encoded protein is CASSVAGGPMETQYF.

The CDR3 region is CASSSLGDRYGYTF. The DNA of the CDR3 is TGTGCCAGCAGCTCGTTGGGAGATCGCTATGGCTACACCTTC. This chain joins TRBV6-2 or TRBV6-3 and TRBJ1-2; no clear D. The CDR3 totals 14 residues. Trimming stripped 6 bases from V and 4 bases from J, with 15 bases between. The V gene's germline CDR1 is MNHEY and CDR2 SVGEGT.

J is TRBJ1-2 and V is TRBV7-2, with TRBD1 matching 8 bases. The CDR3 is 17 amino acids. Germline CDR1 reads SGHTA; CDR2 reads FQGNSA. Trimming cost V 5 bases and J 0 bases; bases outside gene matches: 11. The CDR3 reads CASSPRQGTGPNYGYTF. CDR3 in DNA: TGTGCCAGCAGCCCAAGACAGGGGACGGGGCCTAACTATGGCTACACCTTC.

This clone was observed a few times. This sequence joins TRBV12-3 or TRBV12-4 and TRBJ2-1; D gene ambiguous. V was trimmed by 3 bases and J by 4 bases, leaving 4 bases between them. The CDR3 is 12 residues long. CDR3 bases: TGTGCCAGCAGTTTCAGATACAATGAGCAGTTCTTC. Encoded protein: CASSFRYNEQFF.

The chain employs TRBV6-5 and TRBJ1-3; D is unclear. The CDR3 loop spans 16 amino acids. V was clipped by 2 bases and J by 0 bases, with 11 bases between them. Per germline, CDR1 MNHEY and CDR2 SVGAGI. In DNA, the CDR3 is TGTGCCAGCAGTTACCTCAAGGGAGACTCTGGAAACACCATATATTTT. This encodes CASSYLKGDSGNTIYF.

The CDR3 here is CASSRAGGTYEQYF. In DNA, the CDR3 is TGTGCCAGCAGCCGGGCGGGGGGGACCTACGAGCAGTACTTC. The J gene is TRBJ2-7, the V gene TRBV3-1 (or the pseudogene TRBV3-2); 9 bases line up with TRBD2. The ends lost 4 bases at V and 2 bases at J; junction bases unmatched: 3. Germline-derived CDR1 and CDR2 are LGHDT and YNNKEL (reference sequence). This CDR3 is 14 amino acids long.

The chain couples TRBV6-6 to TRBJ1-2; TRBD1 might be the D (5 bases). The germline V gene encodes CDR1 MNHNY and CDR2 SVGAGI (reference sequence). V gave up 4 bases and J gave up 1 base, with 10 bases separating them. The CDR3 consists of 14 residues. CDR3 sequence (DNA): TGTGCCAGCAGTTGGGGGGACGGTAACTATGGCTACACCTTC. Translated: CASSWGDGNYGYTF.

This clone is a singleton in its sample. The junction does not match germline at one end; this may be a read error. The genes are TRBV7-9 and TRBJ1-5; weak D call: TRBD1 (5 bases). The CDR3 contains 11 residues. Germline lookup yields CDR1 SEHNR and CDR2 FQNEAQ (reference sequence). The DNA of the CDR3 is TGTGCCAGCAGCTCGGAGGGCAGGGTGGCGTTT. It specifies CASSSEGRVAF.